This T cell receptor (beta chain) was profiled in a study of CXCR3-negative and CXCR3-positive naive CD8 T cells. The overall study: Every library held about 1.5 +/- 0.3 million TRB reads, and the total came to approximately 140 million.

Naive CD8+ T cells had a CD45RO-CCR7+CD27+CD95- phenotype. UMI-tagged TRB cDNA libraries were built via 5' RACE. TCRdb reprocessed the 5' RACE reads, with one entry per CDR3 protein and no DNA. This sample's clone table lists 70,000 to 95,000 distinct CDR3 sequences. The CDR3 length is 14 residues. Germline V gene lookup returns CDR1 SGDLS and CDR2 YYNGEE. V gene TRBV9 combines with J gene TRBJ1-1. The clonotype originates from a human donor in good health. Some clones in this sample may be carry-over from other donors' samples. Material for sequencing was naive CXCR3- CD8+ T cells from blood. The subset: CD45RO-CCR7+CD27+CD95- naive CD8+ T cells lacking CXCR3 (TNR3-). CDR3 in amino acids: CASSVGILNTEAFF. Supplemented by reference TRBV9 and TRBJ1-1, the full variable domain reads DSGVTQTPKHLITATGQRVTLRCSPRSGDLSVYWYQQSLDQGLQFLIQYYNGEERAKGNILERFSAQQFPDLHSELNLSSLELGDSALYFCASSVGILNTEAFFGQGTRLTVV.